This paragraph reports one TCR beta chain. The antigen is undetermined. The sample comes from a study of T cells in narcolepsy. Across the study: Donors had narcolepsy type 1 or type 2, or were healthy controls. Findings of the study overall: Some memory CD4+ repertoires had no autoreactive clone sequences. Autoreactive HCRT-specific and TRIB2-specific clonotypes were marked in same-patient CSF-versus-blood CD4+ comparisons.

The V and J ends lost 1 base and 5 bases respectively, with 18 bases between them. Germline lookup yields CDR1 MNHNS and CDR2 SASEGT. The CDR3 totals 16 residues. This table comes from immunoSEQ multiplex PCR, and its TCRdb copy is limited to in-frame clones, with some not included. The sample has about 34,000 clones, around 80% seen once. This TCR was sampled from a human donor with narcolepsy. Sequencing was carried out using CD45RA- memory CD4+ T cells from PBMCs. This rearrangement joins TRBV6-1 to TRBJ2-7; D is possibly TRBD2 (6 bases). The CDR3 loop reads CASSEVLGSGANEQYF. The CDR3 bases are TGTGCCAGCAGTGAAGTACTCGGGTCGGGAGCCAACGAGCAGTACTTC.